This T cell receptor beta chain was sequenced during a study of blood T cells in healthy people across ages. Study-level findings and limits: Both naive CD4+ cell counts and diversity were greater in long-lived donors than in aged donors.

Every donor gave roughly 9.6 milliliters of peripheral blood. A minimum of 7 million PBMCs was isolated per sample. This clonotype has just one count. The target antigen is unknown. CDR3 length: 14 residues. Trimming removed 7 bases from V and 4 bases from J, with 16 bases in between. It was with a sample-barcoded 5' primer and a J-beta primer mix that a second PCR of roughly 7 to 12 cycles was run. TCRdb reprocessed the 5' RACE reads via MiXCR and lists one record per CDR3 protein. The sample records about 1,800,000 distinct CDR3 sequences, 28% being singletons. The sequence was obtained from a woman in her 30s in good health. Specimen: blood. The rearrangement uses TRBV12-3 or TRBV12-4 and TRBJ1-2; D is unresolved. CDR3 amino acids: CASTLGGIPYGYTF. The DNA for the CDR3 is TGTGCCAGCACTTTGGGTGGGATCCCCTATGGCTACACCTTC.